This T cell receptor (beta chain) was documented in a study of T-cell reconstitution after alpha-beta-depleted transplantation in children. Preparing the TCRbeta library involved the use of unique molecular identifiers. From the PCR reads, TCRdb called clonotypes with MiXCR, one entry per CDR3 protein. Of a few hundred thousand distinct CDR3 sequences in the sample, about an eighth were seen once. This clonotype was seen only a few times. The germline V and J ends were trimmed by 2 bases and 11 bases, with 15 bases remaining between them. CDR3 length: 12 amino acids. Per germline, CDR1 DFQATT and CDR2 SNEGSKA (reference sequence).

This specimen was PBMCs, taken from the stem cell graft. The rearrangement joins TRBV20-1 to TRBJ1-1; D remains ambiguous. This clonotype originated in a human donor who donated a stem cell graft to a child with Fanconi anemia. The CDR3 DNA reads TGCAGTGCTAGACGCGGAGTCCGAGGGGCTTTCTTT. Translating gives CSARRGVRGAFF.